A single sample is the source of the 3 T cell receptor beta chains below, sequenced in a study of cytomegalovirus exposure and HLA in healthy donors (TCRdb year 2017). Libraries came from the immunoSEQ multiplex PCR assay. The multiplex PCR relied on a mix of 60 forward primers for TCR Vbeta segments and 13 reverse primers for TCR Jbeta segments. TCRdb took over this immuneACCESS table, retaining in-frame rearrangements with V and J assigned. Such tables are incomplete; in checked studies, under half of the missing clones stem from an unresolved V gene, and the remainder is unexplained. This sample lists 150,000 to 200,000 clones; approximately 79% were detected once. Together, the top ten hold just under 1% of the sample. Sequencing was performed on PBMCs. Receptor source: a woman between 45 and 60 years old in good health and CMV-seropositive.

This clone has just a few counts. V usage is TRBV29-1 and J usage is TRBJ1-3; maybe TRBD1 (5 bases). CDR1 and CDR2 (germline): SQVTM, ANQGSEA. The CDR3 spans 16 residues. Trimming removed 0 bases from V and 0 bases from J, with 12 bases in between. In DNA, the CDR3 is TGCAGCGTTGAAGATCACAGGCTGCTCTCTGGAAACACCATATATTTT. Translated: CSVEDHRLLSGNTIYF.

This clone has a single count. The rearrangement links TRBV4-1 to TRBJ2-7; tentative D call: TRBD2 (6 bases). CDR1 is MGHRA, CDR2 YSYEKL, per germline. V was clipped by 3 bases and J by 5 bases, with 14 bases between them. The CDR3 spans 14 residues. The CDR3, as DNA: TGCGCCAGCAGCCAGGAGGGCAGGTCCGACGAGCAGTACTTC. Protein: CASSQEGRSDEQYF.

In this sample, this clone turned up a few times. V usage is TRBV2 and J usage is TRBJ1-1; D perhaps matches TRBD1 (5 bases). The germline V and J ends were trimmed by 6 bases and 3 bases, with 14 bases remaining between them. The CDR3 totals 14 residues. In germline, CDR1 is SNHLY, CDR2 FYNNEI. The CDR3 DNA is TGTGCCAGCAGAGGAGACAGCGTTTACACTGAAGCTTTCTTT. Its protein product is CASRGDSVYTEAFF.